The sequence of this T cell receptor (beta chain) was determined in a study of shared clonotypes between healthy human individuals. The CDR3 is 14 residues long. In germline, CDR1 is KGHSH, CDR2 LQKENI. V shed 5 bases and J 6 bases; nucleotides not matched to a gene: 7. TCRdb keeps only in-frame clones here, not all; method: immunoSEQ multiplex PCR. Of a few million clones in the sample, over 85% were seen once. The TCR originated in a man younger than 35 in good health. Some clones in this sample may be carry-over from other donors' samples. The sequenced sample consisted of naive CD4+ T cells from PBMCs. Subset described: CD45RA+ positively selected. The chain combines TRBV18 with TRBJ1-5; TRBD1 aligns across 7 bases. The CDR3 DNA is TGTGCCAGCTCAGCTACAGGGGTCGGTCAGCCCCAGCATTTT. Amino acid sequence: CASSATGVGQPQHF. Full variable domain (remainder filled in from reference TRBV18 and TRBJ1-5): NAGVMQNPRHLVRRRGQEARLRCSPMKGHSHVYWYRQLPEEGLKFMVYLQKENIIDESGMPKERFSAEFPKEGPSILRIQQVVRGDSAAYFCASSATGVGQPQHFGDGTRLSIL.